The sequence of this TCR beta chain was determined in a study of T cell clonality in common variable immunodeficiency. Study-level findings and limits: Shared TCRbeta clones were fewer between CVID subjects than controls. Fewer deletions and N-nucleotide insertions were reportedly seen in common variable immunodeficiency TCR beta sequences.

Comments on this clone: The antigen remains unidentified. The observed sequence ends 3 residues before the CDR3 terminus, with the missing tail filled in from the germline J gene.

Deletions cut 6 bases from V and 5 bases from J, with 13 bases between. There are 14 residues in the CDR3. Germline V CDR1 and CDR2: SNHLY, FYNNEI. CVID and control samples used equivalent genomic DNA input. Clones were sequenced by immunoSEQ multiplex PCR, and TCRdb holds only the in-frame ones, with some missing. The sample was found to contain some 22,000 clones, and every one recurs. The sample taken for sequencing was peripheral blood mononuclear cells. V is TRBV2 and J is TRBJ2-2; no clear D. The source of this sequence is a human donor with common variable immunodeficiency. The DNA read from the CDR3 is TGTGCCAGCAGCCGAATACACAAAACCGGGGAG. This sequence encodes CASSRIHKTGE. The entire CDR3 protein is CASSRIHKTGELFF.